Reported below is one T cell receptor beta chain. Antigen unknown. The data belong to a study of T cell repertoires in cytomegalovirus infection. Study as a whole: Indicated by public TCR beta signatures were CMV infection and matching HLA type. Regarding the study as a whole: HLA-C-restricted TCR beta clonotypes specific for CMV led the ex vivo response. Totalled public TCR beta family frequency picked out people who carried CMV plus the relevant HLA.

There are 16 residues in the CDR3. Germline CDR1 is SGHTA and CDR2 is FQGNSA. The V segment lost 1 base and the J segment 1 base; nucleotides outside the gene matches: 5. TCRdb reanalysed the reads using MiXCR and keeps one entry per CDR3 protein. The sample lists fewer than 700,000 distinct CDR3 sequences, approximately 25% seen once, with approximately 8% in the top ten. This receptor was taken from a human donor in good health (CMV status not recorded). Some clones in this sample may be carry-over from other donors' samples. The sample taken for sequencing was CD8+ T cells from PBMCs. V usage is TRBV7-2 and J usage is TRBJ2-7; 9 nucleotides match TRBD2. CDR3 protein: CASSLEAAGGSYEQYV. DNA of the CDR3: TGTGCCAGCAGCTTAGAGGCGGCGGGGGGGTCCTACGAGCAGTACGTC.